A selection of T cell receptor beta chains follows, all from one sample in a study of T-cell reconstitution after alpha-beta-depleted transplantation in children. MiXCR, run by TCRdb on the PCR reads, gives a single entry per CDR3 protein. The data contain fewer than 700,000 distinct CDR3 sequences, over 10% of them seen just once; the ten biggest clones take up 2.2%. The sample consisted of PBMCs, mostly from graft donor cells, taken 360 days after TCRalphabeta/CD19-depleted stem cell transplant. The receptor set was obtained from a male patient younger than 18 who had a stem cell transplant for acute myeloid leukemia, so the T cells may come from the graft donor. Each CDR3 is given with its conserved first and last residue. The order of the fields is clone size, J gene, V gene, D gene, CDR3 DNA, CDR3 protein. A D gene is named only where the DNA matches it firmly. The size field is filled for only some rows; it gives once, few, many or a size class.

clone size: -; J gene: TRBJ1-3; V gene: TRBV7-2; D gene: -; CDR3 DNA: TGTGCCAGCAGCGTACCCTCCGGCGCCTCTGGAAACACCATATATTTT; CDR3 protein: CASSVPSGASGNTIYF
clone size: many; J gene: TRBJ2-7; V gene: TRBV20-1; D gene: TRBD1; CDR3 DNA: TGCAGTGCTGGCCGACAGGGGCCTGCCTACGAGCAGTACTTC; CDR3 protein: CSAGRQGPAYEQYF
clone size: many; J gene: TRBJ2-2; V gene: TRBV6-5; D gene: -; CDR3 DNA: TGTGCCAGCAGCCGACACGGGTATGGGGAGCTGTTTTTT; CDR3 protein: CASSRHGYGELFF
clone size: many; J gene: TRBJ2-2; V gene: TRBV29-1; D gene: TRBD1; CDR3 DNA: TGCAGCGTTTACGGACAGGACCTCTACACCGGGGAGCTGTTTTTT; CDR3 protein: CSVYGQDLYTGELFF
clone size: many; J gene: TRBJ1-2; V gene: TRBV7-3; D gene: -; CDR3 DNA: TGTGCCAGCAGCTTAGGAGGGGCTGACTATGGCTACACCTTC; CDR3 protein: CASSLGGADYGYTF
clone size: many; J gene: TRBJ2-7; V gene: TRBV29-1; D gene: TRBD2; CDR3 DNA: TGCAGCGTCGCTTCCCCGGGACAGGGGACTAGCGGGAGGTACGAGCAGTACTTC; CDR3 protein: CSVASPGQGTSGRYEQYF
clone size: -; J gene: TRBJ2-3; V gene: TRBV6-5; D gene: -; CDR3 DNA: TGTGCCAGCAGTTACTCTGCAGGGGCAGATACGCAGTATTTT; CDR3 protein: CASSYSAGADTQYF
clone size: many; J gene: TRBJ2-5; V gene: TRBV28; D gene: TRBD1; CDR3 DNA: TGTGCCAGCAGTTCTTATGACAGGGGGGAGACCCAGTACTTC; CDR3 protein: CASSSYDRGETQYF
clone size: few; J gene: TRBJ1-2; V gene: TRBV5-1; D gene: -; CDR3 DNA: TGCGCCAGCAGACAGGACTTCGGGACTGGCTACACCTTC; CDR3 protein: CASRQDFGTGYTF
clone size: -; J gene: TRBJ2-7; V gene: TRBV28; D gene: -; CDR3 DNA: TGTGCCAGCCGACGAGGGGGTCCCTCCTACGAGCAGTACTTC; CDR3 protein: CASRRGGPSYEQYF
clone size: -; J gene: TRBJ2-5; V gene: TRBV20-1; D gene: TRBD2; CDR3 DNA: TGCAGTGCTGTAGCGGGAGTAGGGGAGACCCAGTACTTC; CDR3 protein: CSAVAGVGETQYF
clone size: -; J gene: TRBJ2-3; V gene: TRBV10-3; D gene: TRBD1; CDR3 DNA: TGTGCCATCAGTGCAGGGGGATCAATCACAGATACGCAGTATTTT; CDR3 protein: CAISAGGSITDTQYF
clone size: -; J gene: TRBJ2-5; V gene: TRBV7-3; D gene: -; CDR3 DNA: TGTGCCAGCAGCCGGGGGCTCCCCTGGACCCAGTACTTC; CDR3 protein: CASSRGLPWTQYF
clone size: many; J gene: TRBJ1-2; V gene: TRBV28; D gene: TRBD1; CDR3 DNA: TGTGCCAGCAGTACTTCCATAGCAGGGGGTTATGGCTACACCTTC; CDR3 protein: CASSTSIAGGYGYTF
clone size: -; J gene: TRBJ2-2; V gene: TRBV12-3/TRBV12-4; D gene: -; CDR3 DNA: TGTGCCAGCAGTGGAGCCGGGGAGCTGTTTTTT; CDR3 protein: CASSGAGELFF
clone size: many; J gene: TRBJ2-7; V gene: TRBV11-2; D gene: -; CDR3 DNA: TGTGCCAGCAGCCGAGGGGGGGCGGTAGCGGTGAGCTCCTACGAGCAGTACTTC; CDR3 protein: CASSRGGAVAVSSYEQYF
clone size: -; J gene: TRBJ2-1; V gene: TRBV6-1; D gene: TRBD2; CDR3 DNA: TGTGCCAGCAGTGAAGTCGTAACTAGCGGGAGCGGGGATGAGCAGTTCTTC; CDR3 protein: CASSEVVTSGSGDEQFF
clone size: many; J gene: TRBJ2-2; V gene: TRBV20-1; D gene: -; CDR3 DNA: TGCAGTGCTAGACGAAACAGGAGGAACACCGGGGAGCTGTTTTTT; CDR3 protein: CSARRNRRNTGELFF
clone size: few; J gene: TRBJ2-7; V gene: TRBV28; D gene: -; CDR3 DNA: TGTGCCAGCAGCCCGTCCGGGACTGCCGAGCAGTACTTC; CDR3 protein: CASSPSGTAEQYF
clone size: few; J gene: TRBJ2-7; V gene: TRBV29-1; D gene: -; CDR3 DNA: TGCAGCGTTCAAGGGGGTTACCACTACGAGCAGTACTTC; CDR3 protein: CSVQGGYHYEQYF
clone size: few; J gene: TRBJ2-1; V gene: TRBV7-7; D gene: TRBD2; CDR3 DNA: TGTGCTAGCAGCCCATCGCTTGGACTAGCGGGAGAGAGCGATGAGCAGTTCTTC; CDR3 protein: CASSPSLGLAGESDEQFF
clone size: many; J gene: TRBJ2-1; V gene: TRBV3-1; D gene: TRBD2; CDR3 DNA: TGTGCCAGCAGCCAAGGGGTTAGCGGGACTTTTAATGAGCAGTTCTTC; CDR3 protein: CASSQGVSGTFNEQFF
clone size: -; J gene: TRBJ2-1; V gene: TRBV9; D gene: -; CDR3 DNA: TGTGCCAGCAGCGCCACGGGGGCGGGAGTTACTGAGCAGTTCTTC; CDR3 protein: CASSATGAGVTEQFF
clone size: -; J gene: TRBJ2-5; V gene: TRBV2; D gene: TRBD1; CDR3 DNA: TGTGCCAGCAGTGAGTGGGACAGCGAAGAGACCCAGTACTTC; CDR3 protein: CASSEWDSEETQYF
clone size: -; J gene: TRBJ2-6; V gene: TRBV11-2; D gene: TRBD2; CDR3 DNA: TGTGCCAGCAGCTTAGGGACTAGCGGGAATGTTGGGGCCAACGTCCTGACTTTC; CDR3 protein: CASSLGTSGNVGANVLTF
clone size: -; J gene: TRBJ2-1; V gene: TRBV28; D gene: TRBD2; CDR3 DNA: TGTGCCAGCAGGCTAGCGGTCTACAATGAGCAGTTCTTC; CDR3 protein: CASRLAVYNEQFF
clone size: few; J gene: TRBJ1-2; V gene: TRBV14; D gene: -; CDR3 DNA: TGTGCCAGCAGCCAGAGCCCCTATGGCTACACCTTC; CDR3 protein: CASSQSPYGYTF
clone size: many; J gene: TRBJ2-7; V gene: TRBV18; D gene: TRBD2; CDR3 DNA: TGTGCCAGCTCACCACGGAGCAGAGCGGGATTTGGGTACGAGCAGTACTTC; CDR3 protein: CASSPRSRAGFGYEQYF
clone size: -; J gene: TRBJ2-2; V gene: TRBV10-2; D gene: -; CDR3 DNA: TGCGCCAGCAGTGAGCGTGGGGGGGCGGTTAACACCGGGGAGCTGTTTTTT; CDR3 protein: CASSERGGAVNTGELFF
clone size: few; J gene: TRBJ2-7; V gene: TRBV19; D gene: -; CDR3 DNA: TGTGCCAGTAGTATAAAGTGGGGGCGCTACGAGCAGTACTTC; CDR3 protein: CASSIKWGRYEQYF
clone size: few; J gene: TRBJ2-1; V gene: TRBV20-1; D gene: TRBD2; CDR3 DNA: TGCAGTGCCGAATCGTCACCGGGAGGGGATGAGCAGTTCTTC; CDR3 protein: CSAESSPGGDEQFF
clone size: -; J gene: TRBJ2-7; V gene: TRBV28; D gene: -; CDR3 DNA: TGTGCCAGCAGTTTCCCGGTGGAATTGGACGAGCAGTACTTC; CDR3 protein: CASSFPVELDEQYF
clone size: few; J gene: TRBJ2-5; V gene: TRBV20-1; D gene: TRBD1; CDR3 DNA: TGCAGTGCTGGCCTGACAGGGGGGGAGACCCAGTACTTC; CDR3 protein: CSAGLTGGETQYF
clone size: -; J gene: TRBJ2-2; V gene: TRBV9; D gene: -; CDR3 DNA: TGTGCCAGCAGCGTAGAGACTACAACCGGGGAGCTGTTTTTT; CDR3 protein: CASSVETTTGELFF
clone size: -; J gene: TRBJ2-7; V gene: TRBV20-1; D gene: TRBD1; CDR3 DNA: TGCAGCCTTCCGGGACAGGGTACCCACGAGCAGTACTTC; CDR3 protein: CSLPGQGTHEQYF
clone size: -; J gene: TRBJ2-1; V gene: TRBV27; D gene: TRBD2; CDR3 DNA: TGTGCCAGCAGTTTACCCGCCCCGCTAGCGGGGCTAAACAATGAGCAGTTCTTC; CDR3 protein: CASSLPAPLAGLNNEQFF
clone size: few; J gene: TRBJ2-5; V gene: TRBV7-2; D gene: -; CDR3 DNA: TGTGCCAGCAGCTTAGCCCCGGAATACAGGTCTAGGGAGACCCAGTACTTC; CDR3 protein: CASSLAPEYRSRETQYF
clone size: few; J gene: TRBJ1-1; V gene: TRBV20-1; D gene: -; CDR3 DNA: TGCAGTGCTAGCGTCAGGGGTGGGAGGACTTTCTTT; CDR3 protein: CSASVRGGRTFF
clone size: many; J gene: TRBJ2-1; V gene: TRBV7-9; D gene: -; CDR3 DNA: TGTGCCAGCAGCTTAGACGTGGGATACAATGAGCAGTTCTTC; CDR3 protein: CASSLDVGYNEQFF
clone size: -; J gene: TRBJ2-7; V gene: TRBV28; D gene: TRBD1; CDR3 DNA: TGTGCCAGCAGTTTGGCTGGGACAGGGGCGAGGGAGCAGTACTTC; CDR3 protein: CASSLAGTGAREQYF
clone size: -; J gene: TRBJ2-7; V gene: TRBV20-1; D gene: -; CDR3 DNA: TGCAGTGCCCAAAGAGGGGGAGGGTCTCTTGAGCAGTACTTC; CDR3 protein: CSAQRGGGSLEQYF
clone size: many; J gene: TRBJ2-5; V gene: TRBV21-1; D gene: -; CDR3 DNA: TGTGCCAGCAGCAAGGCTAGCGGGAGAGGAGAGACCCAGTACTTC; CDR3 protein: CASSKASGRGETQYF